The source of this TCR beta chain is a study of T cell changes during pregnancy in multiple sclerosis. Data came from immunoSEQ multiplex PCR; TCRdb stores just in-frame clones and leaves some out. The top ten hold under 0.95% of the sample, which has 50,000 to 70,000 clones, more than 85% seen once. The sample in question was peripheral blood, obtained in the first trimester of pregnancy. The source of this sequence is a female donor with multiple sclerosis, enrolled in a pregnancy study.

The CDR3 DNA follows: TGCAGCGTTGACCCTCTATCGAACACTGAAGCTTTCTTT. Amino acids: CSVDPLSNTEAFF. The chain recombines TRBV29-1 with TRBJ1-1; the D is unclear. Germline CDR1 reads SQVTM; CDR2 reads ANQGSEA. V was shortened by 3 bases and J by 1 base, with 9 bases between the two germline ends. The CDR3 totals 13 residues.